This T cell receptor (beta chain) is drawn from a study of identical twins. TCRdb processed the 5' RACE reads anew with MiXCR; each CDR3 protein has one entry. The data contain a few hundred thousand distinct CDR3 sequences, 20% to 25% of them singletons. The germline CDR1 and CDR2 sequences are LNHNV and YYDKDF (reference sequence). CDR3 length equals 16 residues. The V and J ends lost 2 bases and 5 bases, in that order; junction bases with no gene match: 4. These data were likewise used in another study, on T cells expressing NK-cell markers. That paper states: Researchers got TCR beta repertoires out of sorted CD3+CD56+NKG2C+, CD3+CD56+NKG2C- and CD3+CD56-NKG2C+ T cells. These clonotypes also led the CD3+CD56-NKG2C+ fraction in a handful of donors. What remained unclear was the HCMV specificity of expanded NKG2C+ T cell clones.

The clonotype comes from a woman younger than 35 in good health. The gene calls are TRBV15 and TRBJ2-1, with TRBD2 matching over 12 bases. Sequencing input: CD4+ T cells sorted from blood. CDR3 amino acids: CATSRRTSGGNNEQFF. CDR3 nucleotide sequence: TGTGCCACCAGCAGAAGAACTAGCGGGGGGAACAATGAGCAGTTCTTC.